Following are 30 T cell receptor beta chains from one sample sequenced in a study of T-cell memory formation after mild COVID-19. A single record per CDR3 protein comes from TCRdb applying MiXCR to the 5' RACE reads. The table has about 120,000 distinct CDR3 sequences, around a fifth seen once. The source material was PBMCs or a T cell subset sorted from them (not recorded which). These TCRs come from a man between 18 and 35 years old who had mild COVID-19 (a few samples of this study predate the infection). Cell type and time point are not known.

The CDR3 nucleotides read TGTGCCAGCAGTGAAGCTTACACTGAAGCTTTCTTT. Its protein is CASSEAYTEAFF. This chain links TRBV6-1 with TRBJ1-1; D is unclear. Deletions cut 0 bases from V and 3 bases from J, with 2 bases between. In germline, CDR1 is MNHNS, CDR2 SASEGT. The CDR3 runs to 12 residues.

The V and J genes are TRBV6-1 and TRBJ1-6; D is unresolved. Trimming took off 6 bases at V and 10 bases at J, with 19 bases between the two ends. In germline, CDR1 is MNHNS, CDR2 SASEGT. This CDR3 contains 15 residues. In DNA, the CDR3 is TGTGCCAGCAGGAGCCGAGGAGGACCGGGGTCACCCCTCCACTTT. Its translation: CASRSRGGPGSPLHF.

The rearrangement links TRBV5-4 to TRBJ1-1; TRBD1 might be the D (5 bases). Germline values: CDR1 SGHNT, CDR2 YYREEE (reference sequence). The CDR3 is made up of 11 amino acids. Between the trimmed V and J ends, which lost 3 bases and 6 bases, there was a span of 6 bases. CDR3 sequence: CASSWGAEAFF. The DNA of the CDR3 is TGTGCCAGCAGCTGGGGGGCTGAAGCTTTCTTT.

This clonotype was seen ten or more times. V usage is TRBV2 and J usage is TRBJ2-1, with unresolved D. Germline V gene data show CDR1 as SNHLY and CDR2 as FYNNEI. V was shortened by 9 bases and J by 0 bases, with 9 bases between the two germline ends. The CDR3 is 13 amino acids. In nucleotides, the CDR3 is TGTGCCAGTCGACTTAGCTCCTACAATGAGCAGTTCTTC. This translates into CASRLSSYNEQFF.

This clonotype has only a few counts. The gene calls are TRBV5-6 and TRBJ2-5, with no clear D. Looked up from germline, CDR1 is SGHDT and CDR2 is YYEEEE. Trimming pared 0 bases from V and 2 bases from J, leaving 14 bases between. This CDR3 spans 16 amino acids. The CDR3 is CASSLERHLRQETQYF. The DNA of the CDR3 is TGTGCCAGCAGCTTGGAACGGCACCTACGACAAGAGACCCAGTACTTC.

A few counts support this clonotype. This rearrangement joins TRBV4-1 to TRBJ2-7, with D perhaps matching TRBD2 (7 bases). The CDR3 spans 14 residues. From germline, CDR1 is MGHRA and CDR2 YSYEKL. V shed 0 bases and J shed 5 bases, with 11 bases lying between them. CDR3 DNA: TGCGCCAGCAGCCAAGATGAGGGGGGGGACGAGCAGTACTTC. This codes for CASSQDEGGDEQYF.

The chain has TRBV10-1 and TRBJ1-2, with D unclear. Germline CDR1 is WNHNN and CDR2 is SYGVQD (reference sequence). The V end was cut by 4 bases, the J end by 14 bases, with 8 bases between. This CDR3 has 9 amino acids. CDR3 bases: TGCGCCAGCAGTGGTCGACGGACCTTC. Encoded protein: CASSGRRTF.

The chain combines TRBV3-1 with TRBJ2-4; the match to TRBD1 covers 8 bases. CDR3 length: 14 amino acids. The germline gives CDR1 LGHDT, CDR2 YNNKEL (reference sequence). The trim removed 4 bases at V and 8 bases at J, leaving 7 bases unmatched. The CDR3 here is CASSPGQGWDIQYF. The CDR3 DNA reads TGTGCCAGCAGCCCCGGACAGGGTTGGGACATTCAGTACTTC.

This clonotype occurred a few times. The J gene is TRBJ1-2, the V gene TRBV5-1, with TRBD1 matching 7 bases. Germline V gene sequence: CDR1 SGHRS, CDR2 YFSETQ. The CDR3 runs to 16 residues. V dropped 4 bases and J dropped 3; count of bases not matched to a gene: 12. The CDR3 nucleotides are TGCGCCAGCAGCCCGTCAGTTGCCAGGGGGGACTATGGCTACACCTTC. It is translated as CASSPSVARGDYGYTF.

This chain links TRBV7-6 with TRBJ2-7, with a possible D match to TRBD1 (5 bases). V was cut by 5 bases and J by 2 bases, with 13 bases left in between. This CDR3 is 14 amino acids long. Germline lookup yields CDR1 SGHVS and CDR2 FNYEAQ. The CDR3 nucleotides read TGTGCCAGCAGCCAAAACAGGCGACCCTACGAGCAGTACTTC. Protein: CASSQNRRPYEQYF.

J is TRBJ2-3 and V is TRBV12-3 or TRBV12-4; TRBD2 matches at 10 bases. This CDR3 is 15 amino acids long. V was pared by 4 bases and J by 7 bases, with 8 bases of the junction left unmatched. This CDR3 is CASSSPAGGSHTQYF. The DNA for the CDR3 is TGTGCCAGCAGTTCACCAGCGGGGGGGTCCCATACGCAGTATTTT.

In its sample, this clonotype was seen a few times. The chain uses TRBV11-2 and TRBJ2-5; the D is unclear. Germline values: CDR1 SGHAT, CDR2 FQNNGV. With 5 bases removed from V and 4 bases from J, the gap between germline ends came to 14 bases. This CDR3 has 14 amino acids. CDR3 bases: TGTGCCAGCAGCCCCTCGTTCGGGCCAGAGACCCAGTACTTC. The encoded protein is CASSPSFGPETQYF.

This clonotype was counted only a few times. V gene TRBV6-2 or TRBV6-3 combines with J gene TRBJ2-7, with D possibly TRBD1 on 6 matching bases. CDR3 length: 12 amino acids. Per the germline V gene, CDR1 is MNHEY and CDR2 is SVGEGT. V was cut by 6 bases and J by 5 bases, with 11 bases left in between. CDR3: CASSHRDDEQYF. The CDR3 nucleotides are TGTGCCAGCAGCCACAGGGATGACGAGCAGTACTTC.

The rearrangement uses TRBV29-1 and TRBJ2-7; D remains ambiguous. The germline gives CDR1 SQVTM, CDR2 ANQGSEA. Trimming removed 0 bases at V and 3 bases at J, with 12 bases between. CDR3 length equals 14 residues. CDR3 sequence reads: CSVEDPGSLYEQYF. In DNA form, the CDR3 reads TGCAGCGTTGAAGATCCGGGCTCTCTCTACGAGCAGTACTTC.

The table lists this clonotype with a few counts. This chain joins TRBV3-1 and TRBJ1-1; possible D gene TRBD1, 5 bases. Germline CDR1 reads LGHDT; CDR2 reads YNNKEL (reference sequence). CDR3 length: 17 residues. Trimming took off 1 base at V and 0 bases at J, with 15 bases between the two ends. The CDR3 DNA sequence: TGTGCCAGCAGCCAAGGGTTCACAGGTCCGATGAACACTGAAGCTTTCTTT. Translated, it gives CASSQGFTGPMNTEAFF.

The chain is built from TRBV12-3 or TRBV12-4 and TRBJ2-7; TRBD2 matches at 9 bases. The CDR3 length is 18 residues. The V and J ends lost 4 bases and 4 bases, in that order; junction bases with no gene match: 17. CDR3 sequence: CASSSSKFSGGPNYEQYF. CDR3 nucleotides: TGTGCCAGCAGTTCATCAAAATTTAGCGGGGGACCCAATTACGAGCAGTACTTC.

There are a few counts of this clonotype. CDR3 sequence reads: CASSLGPGTISGANVLTF. The CDR3, as DNA: TGTGCCAGCAGCTTAGGTCCGGGGACCATCTCTGGGGCCAACGTCCTGACTTTC. The gene calls are TRBV7-9 and TRBJ2-6; D is tentatively TRBD1 or TRBD2 (5 bases each). The CDR3 is 18 amino acids. CDR1 is SEHNR, CDR2 FQNEAQ, per germline (reference sequence). V lost 1 base and J 0 bases, leaving 13 bases between the germline ends. Together with reference TRBV7-9 and TRBJ2-6, the CDR3 gives the full variable domain: DTGVSQNPRHKITKRGQNVTFRCDPISEHNRLYWYRQTLGQGPEFLTYFQNEAQLEKSRLLSDRFSAERPKGSFSTLEIQRTEQGDSAMYLCASSLGPGTISGANVLTFGAGSRLTVL.

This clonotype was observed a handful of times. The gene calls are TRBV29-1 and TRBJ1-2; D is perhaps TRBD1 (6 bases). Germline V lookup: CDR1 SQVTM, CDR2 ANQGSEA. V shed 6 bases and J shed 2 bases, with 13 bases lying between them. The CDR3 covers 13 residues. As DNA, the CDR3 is TGCAGCGTCACGACAGGACTAAACTATGGCTACACCTTC. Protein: CSVTTGLNYGYTF.

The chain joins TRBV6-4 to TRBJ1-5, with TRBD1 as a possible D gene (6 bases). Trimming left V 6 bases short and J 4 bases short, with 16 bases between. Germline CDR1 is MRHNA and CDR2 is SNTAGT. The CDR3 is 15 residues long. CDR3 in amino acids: CASSLHGGPNQPQHF. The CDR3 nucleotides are TGTGCCAGCAGCCTTCATGGGGGGCCGAATCAGCCCCAGCATTTT.

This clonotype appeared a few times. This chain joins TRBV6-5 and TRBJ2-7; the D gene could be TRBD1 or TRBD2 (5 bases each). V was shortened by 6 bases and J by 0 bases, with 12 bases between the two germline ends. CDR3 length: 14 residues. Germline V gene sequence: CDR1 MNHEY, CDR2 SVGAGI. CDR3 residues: CASSPGTDSYEQYF. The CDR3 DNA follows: TGTGCCAGCAGCCCCGGGACCGACTCCTACGAGCAGTACTTC.

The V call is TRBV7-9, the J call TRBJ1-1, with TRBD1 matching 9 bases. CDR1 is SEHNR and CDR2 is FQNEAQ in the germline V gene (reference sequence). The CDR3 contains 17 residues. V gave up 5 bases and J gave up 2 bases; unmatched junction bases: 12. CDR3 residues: CASSRRGTGNRNTEAFF. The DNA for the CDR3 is TGTGCCAGCAGCCGACGTGGGACAGGGAATCGAAACACTGAAGCTTTCTTT.

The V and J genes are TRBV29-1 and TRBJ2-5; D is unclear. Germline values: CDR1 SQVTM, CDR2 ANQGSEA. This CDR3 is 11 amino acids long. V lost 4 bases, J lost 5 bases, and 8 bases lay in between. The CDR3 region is CSVGAVETQYF. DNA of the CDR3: TGCAGCGTTGGAGCAGTGGAGACCCAGTACTTC. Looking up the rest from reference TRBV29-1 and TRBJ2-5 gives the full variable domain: SAVISQKPSRDICQRGTSLTIQCQVDSQVTMMFWYRQQPGQSLTLIATANQGSEATYESGFVIDKFPISRPNLTFSTLTVSNMSPEDSSIYLCSVGAVETQYFGPGTRLLVL.

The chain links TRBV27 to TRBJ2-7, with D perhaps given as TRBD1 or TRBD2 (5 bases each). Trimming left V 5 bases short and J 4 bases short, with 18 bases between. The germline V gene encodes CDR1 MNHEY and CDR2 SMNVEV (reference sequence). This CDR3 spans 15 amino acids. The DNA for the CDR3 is TGTGCCAGCAGTGGGGGAGCTTCACCGGAATACGAGCAGTACTTC. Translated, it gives CASSGGASPEYEQYF.

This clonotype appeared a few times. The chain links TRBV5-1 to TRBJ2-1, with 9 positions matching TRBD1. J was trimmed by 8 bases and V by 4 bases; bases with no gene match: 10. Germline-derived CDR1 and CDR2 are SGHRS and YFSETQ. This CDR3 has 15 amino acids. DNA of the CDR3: TGCGCCAGCAGCCTAGCCGGGACAGGGATATATGAGCAGTTCTTC. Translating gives CASSLAGTGIYEQFF.

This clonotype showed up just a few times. The CDR3: CASSYGILGQHSYEQYF. As DNA, the CDR3 is TGCGCCAGCAGCTACGGTATACTGGGACAGCACTCCTACGAGCAGTACTTC. This chain uses TRBV5-1 with TRBJ2-7; 7 bases align to TRBD1. Germline V gene sequence: CDR1 SGHRS, CDR2 YFSETQ. CDR3 length: 17 amino acids. V dropped 3 bases and J dropped 0; count of bases not matched to a gene: 12.

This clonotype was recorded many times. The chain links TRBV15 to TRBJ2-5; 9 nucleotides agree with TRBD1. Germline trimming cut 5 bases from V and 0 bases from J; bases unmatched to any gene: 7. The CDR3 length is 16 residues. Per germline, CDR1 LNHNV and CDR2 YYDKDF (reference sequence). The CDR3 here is CATSPLGQGDQETQYF. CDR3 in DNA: TGTGCCACCAGCCCGCTGGGACAGGGTGACCAAGAGACCCAGTACTTC. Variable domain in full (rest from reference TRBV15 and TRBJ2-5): DAMVIQNPRYQVTQFGKPVTLSCSQTLNHNVMYWYQQKSSQAPKLLFHYYDKDFNNEADTPDNFQSRRPNTSFCFLDIRSPGLGDTAMYLCATSPLGQGDQETQYFGPGTRLLVL.

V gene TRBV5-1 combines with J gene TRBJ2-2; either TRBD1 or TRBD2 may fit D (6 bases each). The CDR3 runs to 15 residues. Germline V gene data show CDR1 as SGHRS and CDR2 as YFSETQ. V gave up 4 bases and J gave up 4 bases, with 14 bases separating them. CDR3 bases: TGCGCCAGCAGCAAGAAGGGGGGCGGCACCGGGGAGCTGTTTTTT. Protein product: CASSKKGGGTGELFF.

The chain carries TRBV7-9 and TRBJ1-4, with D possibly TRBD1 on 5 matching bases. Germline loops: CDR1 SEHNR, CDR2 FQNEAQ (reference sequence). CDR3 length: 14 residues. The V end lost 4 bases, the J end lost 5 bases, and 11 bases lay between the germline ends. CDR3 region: CASSSREGNEKLFF. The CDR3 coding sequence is TGTGCCAGCAGCTCCAGGGAGGGAAATGAAAAACTGTTTTTT.

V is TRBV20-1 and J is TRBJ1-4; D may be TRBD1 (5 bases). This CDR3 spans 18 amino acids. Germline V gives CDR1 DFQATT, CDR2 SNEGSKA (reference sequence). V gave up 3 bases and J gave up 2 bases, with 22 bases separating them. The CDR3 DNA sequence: TGCAGTGCTAGTCGCCGCGGGGCCGCTGAAAGGACTAATGAAAAACTGTTTTTT. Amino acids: CSASRRGAAERTNEKLFF.

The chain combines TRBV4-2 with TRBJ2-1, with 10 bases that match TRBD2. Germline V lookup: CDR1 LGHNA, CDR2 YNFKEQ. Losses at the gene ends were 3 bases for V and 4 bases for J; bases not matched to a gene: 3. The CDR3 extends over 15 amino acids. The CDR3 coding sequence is TGTGCCAGCAGCCACGGGACTAGCGCATACAATGAGCAGTTCTTC. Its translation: CASSHGTSAYNEQFF.